Below, 10 T cell receptor beta chains from the same sample are listed, as sequenced in a study of patients and donors after allogeneic stem cell transplantation. One entry per CDR3 protein, called by TCRdb with MiXCR from the RT-PCR reads. The sample has some 30,000 distinct CDR3 sequences, around 33% seen once. The sample consisted of blood, either unsorted or a sorted T cell fraction (not recorded which). The receptors come from a human donor who was either an allogeneic HSCT recipient or a stem cell or donor lymphocyte infusion donor (not recorded which). It is not recorded whose cells these are; they may come from a transplant donor.

This clonotype was recorded a few times. J is TRBJ1-5 and V is TRBV5-5; 10 bases match TRBD1. Germline CDR1 SGHKS, CDR2 YYEKEE (reference sequence). This CDR3 has 18 amino acids. With V trimmed by 4 bases and J by 3 bases, 13 bases remained unmatched. The CDR3, as DNA: TGTGCCAGCAGCCGAATTCCCAAGACAGGGGGCTCCAATCAGCCCCAGCATTTT. This codes for CASSRIPKTGGSNQPQHF.

This clonotype was counted a few times. This rearrangement joins TRBV7-9 to TRBJ1-1; D is ambiguous. The length of the CDR3 is 14 residues. Trimming removed 0 bases at V and 11 bases at J, with 16 bases between. Germline V gene sequence: CDR1 SEHNR, CDR2 FQNEAQ (reference sequence). DNA of the CDR3: TGTGCCAGCAGCTTAGCGGAGCCCCAAAGAAGGGCTTTCTTT. Its protein is CASSLAEPQRRAFF.

V is TRBV5-6 and J is TRBJ1-2; 7 nucleotides match TRBD1. Germline lookup yields CDR1 SGHDT and CDR2 YYEEEE. The CDR3 totals 14 residues. The V and J ends lost 1 base and 5 bases, in that order; junction bases with no gene match: 5. This CDR3 reads CASSLMAGGYGYTF. The CDR3 coding sequence is TGTGCCAGCAGCTTGATGGCAGGGGGTTATGGCTACACCTTC.

CDR3 protein: CASSLEALGEKLFF. CDR3 sequence (DNA): TGCGCCAGCAGCTTGGAAGCACTCGGGGAAAAACTGTTTTTT. The V and J genes are TRBV5-1 and TRBJ1-4; no clear D. From germline, CDR1 is SGHRS and CDR2 YFSETQ. CDR3 length equals 14 residues. Trimming pared 0 bases from V and 8 bases from J, leaving 11 bases between.

This sequence joins TRBV27 and TRBJ2-1; D might be TRBD2 (6 bases). The V end was cut by 5 bases, the J end by 9 bases, with 11 bases between. The CDR3 is 12 residues long. CDR1 and CDR2 (germline): MNHEY, SMNVEV (reference sequence). This CDR3 reads CASSPGGAEQFF. CDR3 nucleotide sequence: TGTGCCAGCAGTCCCGGAGGGGCTGAGCAGTTCTTC.

By sample share, this clonotype is medium-sized. The chain has TRBV9 and TRBJ2-6; 7 bases are a match to TRBD1. Germline lookup yields CDR1 SGDLS and CDR2 YYNGEE. V shed 4 bases, J shed 10 bases, and the junction held 8 bases outside the gene matches. This CDR3 is built from 14 residues. In nucleotides, the CDR3 is TGTGCCAGCAGCCCCACAGGGGTTGTAAACGTCCTGACTTTC. Its protein product is CASSPTGVVNVLTF.

The V gene is TRBV20-1, the J gene TRBJ2-7, with TRBD1 as a possible D gene (5 bases). The V end lost 3 bases, the J end lost 4 bases, and 13 bases lay between the germline ends. CDR1 is DFQATT, CDR2 SNEGSKA, per germline (reference sequence). The CDR3 sequence is 13 residues long. CDR3: CSASRGQRYEQYF. CDR3 in DNA: TGCAGTGCTAGTCGAGGACAACGATACGAGCAGTACTTC.

The chain is built from TRBV10-3 and TRBJ1-1, with 12 bases that match TRBD1. The V gene's germline CDR1 is ENHRY and CDR2 SYGVKD. The ends lost 6 bases at V and 9 bases at J; junction bases unmatched: 8. This CDR3 is built from 14 residues. This CDR3 is CAIRYQGQGAKAFF. The CDR3, as DNA: TGTGCCATCAGGTATCAGGGACAGGGGGCTAAAGCTTTCTTT.

The table lists this clonotype with a few counts. The chain combines TRBV20-1 with TRBJ2-3; TRBD2 is a possible D gene (6 bases). Germline CDR1 and CDR2: DFQATT and SNEGSKA (reference sequence). V lost 8 bases, J lost 1 base, and 16 bases lay in between. The CDR3 totals 14 residues. The CDR3 loop reads CSTAGLLRTDTQYF. CDR3 DNA sequence: TGCAGTACGGCGGGACTGCTACGCACAGATACGCAGTATTTT.

This clonotype was recorded a few times. J is TRBJ1-3 and V is TRBV9, with 7 bases lining up with TRBD1. This CDR3 contains 18 residues. Trimming at V came to 3 bases and at J to 3 bases, leaving 15 bases not matched to a gene. Per germline, CDR1 SGDLS and CDR2 YYNGEE. The CDR3 DNA is TGTGCCAGCAGCGCTGAGGGGGCAGCGGCTCGCCTTGGAAACACCATATATTTT. It translates to CASSAEGAAARLGNTIYF.